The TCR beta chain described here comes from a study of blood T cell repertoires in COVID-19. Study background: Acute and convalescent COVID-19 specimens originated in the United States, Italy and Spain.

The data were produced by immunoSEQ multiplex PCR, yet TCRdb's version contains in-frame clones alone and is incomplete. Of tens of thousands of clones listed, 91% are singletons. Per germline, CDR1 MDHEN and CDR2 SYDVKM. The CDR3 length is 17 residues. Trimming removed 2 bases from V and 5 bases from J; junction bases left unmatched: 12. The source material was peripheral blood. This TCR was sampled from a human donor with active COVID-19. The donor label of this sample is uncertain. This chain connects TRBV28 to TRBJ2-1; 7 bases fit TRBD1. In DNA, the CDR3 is TGTGCCAGCAGTTTACCGCTAACAGGGGCAGGGGACAATGAGCAGTTCTTC. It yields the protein CASSLPLTGAGDNEQFF. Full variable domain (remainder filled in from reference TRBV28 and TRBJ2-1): DVKVTQSSRYLVKRTGEKVFLECVQDMDHENMFWYRQDPGLGLRLIYFSYDVKMKEKGDIPEGYSVSREKKERFSLILESASTNQTSMYLCASSLPLTGAGDNEQFFGPGTRLTVL.